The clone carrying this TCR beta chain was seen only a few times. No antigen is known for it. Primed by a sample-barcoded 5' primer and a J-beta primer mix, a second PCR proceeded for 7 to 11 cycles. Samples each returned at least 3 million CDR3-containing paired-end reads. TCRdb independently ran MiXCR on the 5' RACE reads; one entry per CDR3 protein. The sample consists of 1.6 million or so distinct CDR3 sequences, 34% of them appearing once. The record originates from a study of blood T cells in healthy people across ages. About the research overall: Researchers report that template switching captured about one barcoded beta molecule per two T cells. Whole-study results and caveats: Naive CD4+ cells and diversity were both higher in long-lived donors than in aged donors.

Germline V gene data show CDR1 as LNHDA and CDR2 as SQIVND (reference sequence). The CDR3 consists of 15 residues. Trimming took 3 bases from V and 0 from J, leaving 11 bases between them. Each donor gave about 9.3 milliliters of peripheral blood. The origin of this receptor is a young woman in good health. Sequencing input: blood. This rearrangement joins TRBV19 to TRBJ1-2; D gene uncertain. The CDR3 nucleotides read TGTGCCAGTAGTATTTTCCACAAAGCTAACTATGGCTACACCTTC. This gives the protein CASSIFHKANYGYTF.